This TCR beta chain emerged from a study of blood T cell repertoires in COVID-19. Study information: Samples representing acute and convalescent COVID-19 were sourced from the United States, Italy and Spain. In each case, the material was cDNA or gDNA derived from T cells, B-cell-depleted T cells, or PBMCs.

This CDR3 contains 21 residues. CDR1 is SGDLS, CDR2 YYNGEE, per germline. J gave up 1 base and V 4 bases, and 19 bases lay outside the gene matches. Per the study methods: Nucleated cell number was recorded as an estimate derived from reference gene primer amplification. This table comes from immunoSEQ multiplex PCR, and its TCRdb copy is limited to in-frame clones, with some not included. V, J and clone size reflect that table, while D and trimming were determined from the DNA. This table holds some 30,000 clones, around 82% found once. The clonotype comes from a man older than 75 with active COVID-19. This sequence joins TRBV9 and TRBJ2-2; 10 bases agree with TRBD1. The sample consisted of peripheral blood. The CDR3 loop is CASSPEPWDRGQSMNTGELFF. The CDR3 DNA is TGTGCCAGCAGCCCAGAGCCCTGGGACAGGGGACAATCGATGAACACCGGGGAGCTGTTTTTT.